This T cell receptor beta chain was sequenced during a study of T cells after yellow fever vaccination. Study outcomes and limitations: Re-detected after boosting: most primary clones, about 95% of CD4 and about 85% of CD8.

One entry per CDR3 protein results from TCRdb running MiXCR on the 5' RACE reads. Of a few hundred thousand distinct CDR3 sequences listed, around 5.3% are singletons. The CDR3 loop spans 15 amino acids. Germline CDR1 MNHEY, CDR2 SVGEGT. The trim removed 8 bases at V and 3 bases at J, leaving 11 bases unmatched. This clonotype was counted between two and nine times. What it recognizes is unknown. The clonotype was recovered from a man aged 18 to 35 who received the YFV17D yellow fever vaccine. Sequenced material: CD4+ T cells sorted from PBMCs, taken on the day of the yellow fever booster vaccination. The chain employs TRBV6-2 or TRBV6-3 and TRBJ2-7; 9 bases match TRBD1. The CDR3 spells CASRSETGGFYEQYF. The CDR3 DNA reads as TGTGCCAGCCGATCCGAGACAGGGGGGTTCTACGAGCAGTACTTC.